One and the same sample provided the 30 T cell receptor beta chains below, sequenced in a study of beta chain features in type 1 diabetes (dated by TCRdb to between 2017 and 2018). Receptor amplification or capture employed the immunoSEQ multiplex PCR assay. The entire isolated RNA was reverse transcribed using the High Capacity cDNA Reverse Transcription Kit, and thus expressed TCRB transcripts were sequenced. TCRdb took this table from immuneACCESS and kept in-frame rearrangements with V and J called. Such tables lack part of the clones; where checked against another copy, unresolved V genes explain under half of the gap, and the rest is unexplained. Within this sample are fewer than 350,000 clones, with about 8% of them counted one time only. The ten top clones hold over 0.8% of the sample. The specimen sequenced was central memory CD4+ T cells from blood. The origin of the receptors is a young woman in good health.

This clone was counted between two and nine times. This sequence joins TRBV4-1 and TRBJ2-3; TRBD1 matches 9 bases. The CDR3 extends over 16 amino acids. CDR1 is MGHRA, CDR2 YSYEKL, per germline. V shed 3 bases, J shed 6 bases, and the junction held 10 bases outside the gene matches. CDR3 region: CASSQGRTGARDTQYF. DNA for the CDR3: TGCGCCAGCAGCCAGGGCAGGACAGGGGCGCGGGATACGCAGTATTTT.

This chain uses TRBV29-1 with TRBJ1-1; a weak D match, TRBD1 (5 bases). This CDR3 has 16 amino acids. Trimming took off 2 bases at V and 4 bases at J, with 20 bases between the two ends. Germline lookup yields CDR1 SQVTM and CDR2 ANQGSEA. The CDR3 protein is CSVESFQGIGGTEAFF. The DNA of the CDR3 is TGCAGCGTTGAATCGTTTCAGGGCATAGGCGGCACTGAAGCTTTCTTT. Full variable domain (rest looked up from reference TRBV29-1 and TRBJ1-1): SAVISQKPSRDICQRGTSLTIQCQVDSQVTMMFWYRQQPGQSLTLIATANQGSEATYESGFVIDKFPISRPNLTFSTLTVSNMSPEDSSIYLCSVESFQGIGGTEAFFGQGTRLTVV.

A few counts support this clone. The gene calls are TRBV7-9 and TRBJ1-1, with unresolved D. Germline values: CDR1 SEHNR, CDR2 FQNEAQ (reference sequence). V was pared by 4 bases and J by 6 bases, with 15 bases between. This CDR3 has 14 residues. The CDR3 nucleotides are TGTGCCAGCAGCTCCCTTGATAGTAGAGCTGAAGCTTTCTTT. This gives the protein CASSSLDSRAEAFF. Filled out from reference TRBV7-9 and TRBJ1-1, the complete variable domain reads DTGVSQNPRHKITKRGQNVTFRCDPISEHNRLYWYRQTLGQGPEFLTYFQNEAQLEKSRLLSDRFSAERPKGSFSTLEIQRTEQGDSAMYLCASSSLDSRAEAFFGQGTRLTVV.

This sequence joins TRBV18 and TRBJ2-3; weak D call: TRBD2 (5 bases). Trimming left V 3 bases short and J 3 bases short, with 19 bases between. Germline V lookup: CDR1 KGHSH, CDR2 LQKENI. The CDR3 consists of 17 residues. The CDR3 sequence is CASSPLPARGKTDTQYF. The CDR3, as DNA: TGTGCCAGCTCACCCTTACCAGCACGAGGGAAGACAGATACGCAGTATTTT.

This clone was observed a few times. This sequence joins TRBV29-1 and TRBJ1-2, with D unresolved. The V and J ends lost 4 bases and 0 bases respectively, with 15 bases between them. The CDR3 spans 15 residues. The germline V gene has CDR1 SQVTM and CDR2 ANQGSEA. CDR3 amino acids: CSVALGVQTNYGYTF. DNA for the CDR3: TGCAGCGTTGCCCTCGGGGTTCAGACTAACTATGGCTACACCTTC. Combining the CDR3 with reference TRBV29-1 and TRBJ1-2 gives the whole variable domain SAVISQKPSRDICQRGTSLTIQCQVDSQVTMMFWYRQQPGQSLTLIATANQGSEATYESGFVIDKFPISRPNLTFSTLTVSNMSPEDSSIYLCSVALGVQTNYGYTFGSGTRLTVV.

V usage is TRBV7-9 and J usage is TRBJ1-5; 7 nucleotides match TRBD1. This CDR3 region has 14 residues. V shed 5 bases, J shed 6 bases, and the junction held 7 bases outside the gene matches. Germline loops: CDR1 SEHNR, CDR2 FQNEAQ (reference sequence). The CDR3 DNA follows: TGTGCCAGCAGCGGAGACAGGGTAGGTCAGCCCCAGCATTTT. As protein: CASSGDRVGQPQHF.

There are a few counts of this clone. The genes are TRBV6-6 and TRBJ2-1; TRBD2 matches 8 bases. Trimming at V came to 6 bases and at J to 7 bases, leaving 8 bases not matched to a gene. The V gene's germline CDR1 is MNHNY and CDR2 SVGAGI (reference sequence). The CDR3 runs 14 residues. The CDR3 nucleotides are TGTGCCAGCAGACTCGGACTAGCATCTAATGAGCAGTTCTTC. Protein sequence: CASRLGLASNEQFF.

The rearrangement joins TRBV11-3 to TRBJ1-1; D perhaps matches TRBD1 (5 bases). The CDR3 covers 13 residues. Germline V gives CDR1 SGHNT, CDR2 YENEEA. The V end was cut by 8 bases, the J end by 1 base, with 11 bases between. CDR3: CASVRGENTEAFF. As DNA, the CDR3 is TGTGCCAGCGTAAGAGGGGAGAACACTGAAGCTTTCTTT.

This clone has just a few counts. The chain combines TRBV7-9 with TRBJ2-1; TRBD2 matches at 8 bases. Trimming removed 6 bases from V and 5 bases from J; junction bases left unmatched: 15. CDR1 and CDR2 from the germline V gene are SEHNR and FQNEAQ (reference sequence). This CDR3 is built from 17 residues. The CDR3 reads CASRRTAGLGFDNEQFF. CDR3 in DNA: TGTGCCAGCAGACGAACCGCGGGACTAGGGTTCGACAATGAGCAGTTCTTC.

This chain joins TRBV27 and TRBJ2-7; D tentatively fits TRBD1 or TRBD2 (5 bases each). From germline, CDR1 is MNHEY and CDR2 SMNVEV (reference sequence). CDR3 length: 16 residues. Deletions cut 2 bases from V and 1 base from J, with 15 bases between. The CDR3 loop is CASSLERGRVSYEQYF. For the CDR3, the DNA is TGTGCCAGCAGTTTAGAGAGGGGAAGGGTGTCCTACGAGCAGTACTTC.

This clone has only a few counts. The chain links TRBV5-1 to TRBJ2-3, with unresolved D. Germline values: CDR1 SGHRS, CDR2 YFSETQ. The length of the CDR3 is 13 residues. Trimming took 0 bases from V and 4 from J, leaving 6 bases between them. CDR3 DNA sequence: TGCGCCAGCAGCTTGGTCCCAGCAGATACGCAGTATTTT. Translated, it gives CASSLVPADTQYF.

This chain links TRBV7-2 with TRBJ2-1; D gene unclear. The CDR3 is 16 residues long. Germline V gene sequence: CDR1 SGHTA, CDR2 FQGNSA. V was clipped by 1 base and J by 3 bases, with 13 bases between them. The DNA for the CDR3 is TGTGCCAGCAGCTTAGAGCGCCCAACGGACTACAATGAGCAGTTCTTC. This sequence encodes CASSLERPTDYNEQFF.

The table lists this clone with many counts. The V and J genes are TRBV2 and TRBJ2-2; tentatively, D is TRBD1 (5 bases). Trimming took 7 bases from V and 5 from J, leaving 8 bases between them. CDR1 and CDR2 from the germline V gene are SNHLY and FYNNEI. The CDR3 has 12 residues. The CDR3 coding sequence is TGTGCCAGCACCCGACAGACCGGGGAGCTGTTTTTT. Its translation is CASTRQTGELFF.

There are a few counts of this clone. The chain recombines TRBV7-8 with TRBJ1-4; D is uncertain. From germline, CDR1 is SGHVS and CDR2 FQNEAQ. The CDR3 is 14 amino acids. V lost 1 base, J lost 5 bases, and 8 bases lay in between. Here the CDR3 reads CASSLGAPNEKLFF. DNA of the CDR3: TGTGCCAGCAGCTTAGGGGCCCCCAATGAAAAACTGTTTTTT.

CDR3 residues: CASSRNSGYSYEQYF. Here the CDR3 DNA reads TGTGCCAGCAGCCGAAATAGCGGCTACTCCTACGAGCAGTACTTC. V is TRBV4-2 and J is TRBJ2-7; possible D gene TRBD2, 6 bases. V lost 4 bases to trimming and J lost 0 bases, with 13 bases between them. CDR3 size: 15 residues. Germline V gene sequence: CDR1 LGHNA, CDR2 YNFKEQ.

To note about this clone: In the same sample, other DNA sequences code for this CDR3. The rearrangement uses TRBV19 and TRBJ1-5; D not resolved. The CDR3 is 15 residues long. Germline V CDR1 and CDR2: LNHDA, SQIVND (reference sequence). V lost 0 bases, J lost 6 bases, and 12 bases lay in between. The CDR3 loop reads CASSIEGQVRQPQHF. The DNA for the CDR3 is TGTGCCAGTAGTATAGAAGGCCAGGTCCGTCAGCCCCAGCATTTT. The full variable domain, its missing parts supplied by reference TRBV19 and TRBJ1-5, is DGGITQSPKYLFRKEGQNVTLSCEQNLNHDAMYWYRQDPGQGLRLIYYSQIVNDFQKGDIAEGYSVSREKKESFPLTVTSAQKNPTAFYLCASSIEGQVRQPQHFGDGTRLSIL.

This clone turned up a few times. This chain joins TRBV6-5 and TRBJ1-5; TRBD1 agrees at 8 bases. V dropped 6 bases and J dropped 3; count of bases not matched to a gene: 4. CDR3 size: 14 residues. The germline V gene encodes CDR1 MNHEY and CDR2 SVGAGI. CDR3 sequence: CASSRTGFNQPQHF. CDR3 bases: TGTGCCAGCAGCCGGACAGGGTTCAATCAGCCCCAGCATTTT.

The chain joins TRBV7-2 to TRBJ1-2; no clear D. Germline V gene data show CDR1 as SGHTA and CDR2 as FQGNSA. This CDR3 spans 13 amino acids. Between the trimmed V and J ends, which lost 7 bases and 5 bases, there was a span of 14 bases. CDR3 loop: CASNLGSRYGYTF. Here the CDR3 DNA reads TGTGCCAGCAATCTGGGCAGCCGATATGGCTACACCTTC.

V usage is TRBV7-2 and J usage is TRBJ2-1, with TRBD1 matching over 9 bases. The junction had 3 bases not matched to a gene; V was cut back by 2 bases and J by 10 bases. This CDR3 comprises 13 residues. Per germline, CDR1 SGHTA and CDR2 FQGNSA. The chain's CDR3 is CASSLTGTGEQFF. CDR3 bases: TGTGCCAGCAGCTTAACAGGGACAGGGGAGCAGTTCTTC.

CDR3 sequence reads: CASNHRGRWNTGELFF. The CDR3 DNA reads TGTGCCAGCAACCACAGGGGGCGGTGGAACACCGGGGAGCTGTTTTTT. The chain combines TRBV5-8 with TRBJ2-2; 9 positions agree with TRBD1. V lost 6 bases and J lost 1; bases outside the gene matches: 7. This CDR3 comprises 16 residues. Germline CDR1 reads SGHTS; CDR2 reads YDEGEE. The full variable domain, with the rest looked up from reference TRBV5-8 and TRBJ2-2, is EAGVTQSPTHLIKTRGQQATLRCSPISGHTSVYWYQQALGLGLQFLLWYDEGEERNRGNFPPRFSGRQFPNYSSELNVNALELEDSALYLCASNHRGRWNTGELFFGEGSRLTVL.

This chain uses TRBV7-2 with TRBJ1-1; D call uncertain. There are 13 residues in the CDR3. The germline CDR1 and CDR2 sequences are SGHTA and FQGNSA. Trimming took off 7 bases at V and 7 bases at J, with 16 bases between the two ends. The CDR3: CASNPSGIGEAFF. The CDR3 nucleotides are TGTGCCAGCAACCCCTCGGGGATAGGTGAAGCTTTCTTT.

This clone was detected a few times. The chain recombines TRBV5-6 with TRBJ1-4; a possible D gene is TRBD1 (5 bases). The CDR3 totals 15 residues. V was clipped by 4 bases and J by 8 bases, with 18 bases between them. Germline V CDR1 and CDR2: SGHDT, YYEEEE. CDR3 bases: TGTGCCAGCAGCAGGACCGGGACCGCTCGCGAAAAACTGTTTTTT. It is translated as CASSRTGTAREKLFF.

This clone was seen more than once but under ten times. This sequence joins TRBV25-1 and TRBJ1-3; tentative D call: TRBD1 (5 bases). Deletions cut 3 bases from V and 4 bases from J, with 10 bases between. The CDR3 consists of 14 residues. The germline V gene encodes CDR1 MGHDK and CDR2 SYGVNS. CDR3 amino acids: CASSDGASGNTIYF. CDR3 nucleotide sequence: TGTGCCAGCAGTGATGGGGCGTCCGGAAACACCATATATTTT.

Of note for this clone: Its ends do not fully match the called genes, so a read error is possible. This sequence joins TRBV5-6 and TRBJ1-6; D gene unclear. Germline V lookup: CDR1 SGHDT, CDR2 YYEEEE. The CDR3 covers 14 residues. The CDR3 nucleotides are TGTGCCAGCAGATTGGAAGGTACTGGCTCACCCCTCCACTTT. This sequence encodes CASRLEGTGSPLHF. The whole variable domain, filled in from reference TRBV5-6 and TRBJ1-6, reads DAGVTQSPTHLIKTRGQQVTLRCSPKSGHDTVSWYQQALGQGPQFIFQYYEEEERQRGNFPDRFSGHQFPNYSSELNVNALLLGDSALYLCASRLEGTGSPLHFGNGTRLTVT.

In its sample, this clone was seen a few times. The CDR3 loop reads CASSVEVSNQPQHF. CDR3 DNA: TGTGCCAGCAGTGTCGAAGTTAGCAATCAGCCCCAGCATTTT. The V and J genes are TRBV6-1 and TRBJ1-5; D is unclear. Trimming removed 4 bases at V and 0 bases at J, with 7 bases between. The length of the CDR3 is 14 residues. CDR1 is MNHNS and CDR2 is SASEGT in the germline V gene.

This chain joins TRBV28 and TRBJ2-7; D might be TRBD1 (6 bases). Germline V gene lookup returns CDR1 MDHEN and CDR2 SYDVKM. V was trimmed by 10 bases and J by 2 bases, leaving 18 bases between them. The CDR3 consists of 14 residues. The CDR3 DNA reads TGTGCCACCGCCGGGACACCGGGCCCCTACGAGCAGTACGTC. Protein sequence: CATAGTPGPYEQYV.

This clone has only a few counts. The rearrangement joins TRBV23-1 to TRBJ1-1; no clear D gene. TRBV23-1 qualifies as an ORF whose function is uncertain. This CDR3 region has 14 residues. Trimming removed 0 bases at V and 1 base at J, with 6 bases between. The CDR3 here is CASSQSPGNTEAFF. DNA for the CDR3: TGCGCCAGCAGTCAATCACCTGGGAACACTGAAGCTTTCTTT.

This clone was counted a few times. Distinct nucleotide sequences in the sample also encode this CDR3. The chain recombines TRBV18 with TRBJ2-7, with TRBD1 matching 7 bases. The CDR3 contains 14 residues. V lost 3 bases to trimming and J lost 2 bases; unmatched junction nucleotides: 4. Germline assignment: CDR1 KGHSH and CDR2 LQKENI. The DNA for the CDR3 is TGTGCCAGCTCACCTCGACAGGGAACCTACGAGCAGTACGTC. Translated: CASSPRQGTYEQYV.

This clone was counted a few times. This chain uses TRBV28 with TRBJ1-4; 11 positions match TRBD1. The CDR3 extends over 15 amino acids. Per the germline V gene, CDR1 is MDHEN and CDR2 is SYDVKM. V was pared by 6 bases and J by 10 bases, with 10 bases of the junction left unmatched. The CDR3 bases are TGTGCCAGCAGCGGTACCGGGACAGGGGGAACAAAACTGTTTTTT. Translated: CASSGTGTGGTKLFF.

This clone was observed a handful of times. The rearrangement uses TRBV7-9 and TRBJ2-5; no definite D call. The CDR3 covers 15 residues. Germline V gives CDR1 SEHNR, CDR2 FQNEAQ (reference sequence). Deletions cut 5 bases from V and 1 base from J, with 14 bases between. Here the CDR3 DNA reads TGTGCCAGCAGCCGAAGAGCAGGCGGCCAAGAGACCCAGTACTTC. It yields the protein CASSRRAGGQETQYF.